The rows below give T cell receptor beta chains drawn from one sample of a study of cytomegalovirus exposure and HLA in healthy donors. Generated by immunoSEQ multiplex PCR, the TCRdb table keeps only in-frame clones and is missing some. The sample consists of over 100,000 clones, approximately 64% of them appearing once. Sequenced material: PBMCs. The origin of the receptors is a human donor in good health. Both conserved end residues are part of each CDR3. Each record gives: CDR3 protein, CDR3 DNA, clone size, D gene, V gene, J gene. The D gene is left open where the match is weak. The size of a clone is reported for some rows only, either as once, few or many, or as a class for expanded clones.

CASSLASYQPQHF,TGTGCCAGCAGTCTTGCTAGTTATCAGCCCCAGCATTTT,.,.,TRBV27,TRBJ1-5
CASSYSGPRGYEQYF,TGTGCCAGCAGTTACTCGGGCCCGCGGGGCTACGAGCAGTACTTC,once,.,TRBV6-6,TRBJ2-7
CAISRDTPQETQYF,TGTGCCATCTCTCGGGACACACCTCAAGAGACCCAGTACTTC,.,.,TRBV10-3,TRBJ2-5
CASSLSAGVGSGNTIYF,TGTGCCAGCAGCTTATCAGCAGGTGTTGGCTCTGGAAACACCATATATTTT,.,.,TRBV13,TRBJ1-3
CASSFRRGRDGYTF,TGTGCCAGCAGCTTCCGGCGGGGCAGGGATGGCTACACCTTC,.,.,TRBV5-6,TRBJ1-2
CASSAGFSGAGANVLTF,TGTGCCAGCAGCGCAGGGTTCTCGGGTGCTGGGGCCAACGTCCTGACTTTC,.,.,TRBV7-9,TRBJ2-6
CASSSPLKTQYF,TGTGCCAGCAGTTCCCCTTTAAAGACCCAGTACTTC,.,.,TRBV28,TRBJ2-5
CASRAGGINEQFF,TGCGCCAGCAGGGCGGGAGGGATCAATGAGCAGTTCTTC,.,TRBD2,TRBV4-1,TRBJ2-1
CASSLHPGGGTDTQYF,TGTGCCAGCTCTCTCCACCCGGGAGGCGGCACAGATACGCAGTATTTT,.,TRBD2,TRBV18,TRBJ2-3
CASSTDPTGRRYEQYF,TGTGCCAGCAGCACTGACCCGACAGGGAGGAGGTACGAGCAGTACTTC,.,.,TRBV27,TRBJ2-7
CASNRKGGTGEQYF,TGTGCCAGCAATCGGAAAGGGGGAACGGGCGAGCAGTACTTC,.,.,TRBV6-5,TRBJ2-7
CASSEGSGSNEQFF,TGTGCCAGCAGTGAAGGGAGCGGGAGCAATGAGCAGTTCTTC,.,TRBD2,TRBV6-4,TRBJ2-1
CAISRQGGNTIYF,TGTGCCATCAGTCGACAGGGCGGAAACACCATATATTTT,few,TRBD1,TRBV10-3,TRBJ1-3
CASSSKFTGNPGELFF,TGTGCCAGCAGCTCTAAATTTACAGGAAACCCCGGGGAGCTGTTTTTT,.,.,TRBV11-2,TRBJ2-2
CASRSTTRSYEQYF,TGCGCCAGCAGATCCACTACTCGATCCTACGAGCAGTACTTC,.,.,TRBV5-1,TRBJ2-7
CASSDTGPSGANVLTF,TGTGCCAGCAGTGACACAGGGCCCTCTGGGGCCAACGTCCTGACTTTC,few,.,TRBV2,TRBJ2-6
CASREDPTYNEQFF,TGTGCCAGCAGGGAGGACCCCACGTACAATGAGCAGTTCTTC,.,.,TRBV6-1,TRBJ2-1
CASSLAQKKYEQYF,TGTGCCAGCAGCTTAGCACAGAAAAAATACGAGCAGTACTTC,.,.,TRBV7-2,TRBJ2-7
CSVTTSQSYEQYF,TGCAGCGTCACAACTAGCCAGTCCTACGAGCAGTACTTC,few,.,TRBV29-1,TRBJ2-7
CASGALAGEPADTQYF,TGTGCCAGCGGCGCTTTAGCGGGAGAACCGGCAGATACGCAGTATTTT,once,TRBD2,TRBV9,TRBJ2-3
CASSSTGLAGEGYEQYF,TGTGCCAGCAGCTCGACGGGACTAGCGGGAGAGGGTTACGAGCAGTACTTC,once,TRBD2,TRBV7-9,TRBJ2-7
CASSFSRAEQFF,TGTGCCAGCAGCTTCTCTAGAGCTGAGCAGTTCTTC,few,.,TRBV7-2,TRBJ2-1
CASSFGTSGRADTQYF,TGTGCCAGCAGTTTCGGGACTAGCGGGAGGGCAGATACGCAGTATTTT,.,TRBD2,TRBV28,TRBJ2-3
CASSQVALGEQFF,TGTGCCAGCAGCCAGGTCGCCCTAGGTGAGCAGTTCTTC,.,.,TRBV4-2,TRBJ2-1
CSVGGDQPQHF,TGCAGCGTTGGGGGGGATCAGCCCCAGCATTTT,.,.,TRBV29-1,TRBJ1-5
CASSPQGLAGAEQYF,TGTGCCAGTAGTCCCCAGGGACTAGCGGGAGCCGAGCAGTACTTC,few,TRBD2,TRBV19,TRBJ2-7
CATSRARRNTEAFF,TGTGCCACCAGCAGAGCGAGGAGGAACACTGAAGCTTTCTTT,.,.,TRBV15,TRBJ1-1
CASGPSGSRFSYEQYF,TGTGCCAGCGGCCCCAGCGGGAGCCGGTTCTCCTACGAGCAGTACTTC,.,TRBD2,TRBV2,TRBJ2-7
CASSFGGTGNNEQFF,TGTGCCAGCAGCTTCGGCGGGACTGGAAACAATGAGCAGTTCTTC,few,.,TRBV7-2,TRBJ2-1
CASSSIQGKLFF,TGTGCCAGCAGTTCGATACAGGGGAAACTGTTTTTT,.,TRBD1,TRBV6-5,TRBJ1-4
CASSFGGRDTGELFF,TGTGCCAGCAGCTTCGGGGGGCGAGACACCGGGGAGCTGTTTTTT,.,.,TRBV11-3,TRBJ2-2
CASSPKGPSYEQYF,TGTGCCAGCTCACCCAAGGGGCCCTCCTACGAGCAGTACTTC,.,.,TRBV18,TRBJ2-7
CASSLATVNEQFF,TGCGCCAGCAGCTTAGCGACAGTTAATGAGCAGTTCTTC,.,.,TRBV5-1,TRBJ2-1
CASSGTENTEAFF,TGTGCCAGCAGCGGAACAGAGAACACTGAAGCTTTCTTT,.,.,TRBV9,TRBJ1-1
CASSKSSGYDEQFF,TGTGCCAGTAGTAAGTCTAGCGGGTATGATGAGCAGTTCTTC,.,TRBD2,TRBV19,TRBJ2-1
CASSEAFQGGNIQYF,TGTGCCAGCAGTGAAGCCTTCCAGGGAGGGAACATTCAGTACTTC,.,TRBD2,TRBV6-1,TRBJ2-4
CASSVVGTEQFF,TGTGCCAGCAGCGTAGTCGGGACAGAGCAGTTCTTC,few,.,TRBV9,TRBJ2-1
CASSQSLEGSGAANEQFF,TGCGCCAGCAGTCAATCTCTGGAGGGTAGCGGGGCCGCCAATGAGCAGTTCTTC,few,TRBD2,TRBV23-1,TRBJ2-1
CASSISGTSGRTSTDTQYF,TGCGCCAGCAGCATTTCCGGGACTAGCGGGAGGACTAGCACAGATACGCAGTATTTT,.,TRBD2,TRBV4-1,TRBJ2-3
CASSLVSGPGANVLTF,TGTGCCAGCAGCTTAGTTTCTGGGCCTGGGGCCAACGTCCTGACTTTC,.,.,TRBV7-2,TRBJ2-6
CASSLGTGGWDTYGYTF,TGCGCCAGCAGCCTGGGGACAGGGGGCTGGGATACCTATGGCTACACCTTC,once,TRBD1,TRBV5-1,TRBJ1-2
CASSPGASGSYEQYF,TGTGCCAGCTCACCGGGGGCTAGCGGGAGCTACGAGCAGTACTTC,few,TRBD2,TRBV18,TRBJ2-7
CASSPSGQGNTGELFF,TGTGCCAGCTCACCATCCGGACAGGGGAACACCGGGGAGCTGTTTTTT,few,TRBD1,TRBV18,TRBJ2-2
CASSRTSSNEQFF,TGTGCCAGCAGCCGGACTAGCAGTAATGAGCAGTTCTTC,few,TRBD2,TRBV7-9,TRBJ2-1
CASSIRPLGTWDEKLFF,TGCGCCAGCAGCATCAGGCCACTCGGGACATGGGATGAAAAACTGTTTTTT,few,.,TRBV5-1,TRBJ1-4
CASSLSGQEYNEQFF,TGCGCCAGCAGCTTGTCGGGACAGGAATACAATGAGCAGTTCTTC,.,TRBD1,TRBV5-1,TRBJ2-1
CASRSSGGAYGYTF,TGTGCCAGCCGAAGCTCAGGGGGCGCTTATGGCTACACCTTC,.,TRBD1,TRBV27,TRBJ1-2
CASSSSGTYEQYF,TGTGCCAGCAGCTCCAGCGGGACGTACGAGCAGTACTTC,.,TRBD2,TRBV7-2,TRBJ2-7
CASSLVGGPPNYEQYF,TGTGCCAGCAGCTTAGTAGGGGGCCCTCCTAACTACGAGCAGTACTTC,.,TRBD1,TRBV7-2,TRBJ2-7